The source of this TCR beta chain is a study of blood T cell repertoires in COVID-19 (dated by TCRdb to about 2020). Study-wide context: Samples from collaborators originated in the United States, Italy and Spain and spanned both the acute and convalescent phases of COVID-19. The material from the prospective study consisted of cDNA or gDNA derived from T cells, B-cell-depleted T cells, or PBMCs. Subjects who had been exposed to COVID-19, were actively infected with it, or had recovered from it provided the deeply sampled blood TCRbeta repertoires that made up the dataset. The repertoires were released in a freely available public database intended as a resource for research on the immune response to SARS-CoV-2. The samples were drawn from the first 160 participants of the ongoing ImmuneRACE study and from some 1,300 subjects provided by 6 global collaborators. Nearly every sample came with metadata listing a de-identified subject ID, COVID-19 status, age in years and sex. Where available, HLA class I and class II types were taken from metadata supplied by the sample provider and were not determined by assay-based typing.

Remarks on this clone: Its antigen is unknown. Per-nucleotide qualities are absent, and no much larger clonotype sits a single base away.

The immunoSEQ Assay, a bias-controlled multiplex PCR, was used to amplify TCRbeta CDR3 regions from genomic DNA. Processing in the source paper ran as follows. The number of nucleated cells in each sample was estimated by amplification of reference gene primers within the assay. To quantify the absolute abundance of each unique TCRbeta CDR3 rearrangement, sequence reads were collapsed and filtered. For each sample, productive Simpson clonality was calculated as the square root of Simpson's diversity index over productive rearrangements. What TCRdb holds here is the immuneACCESS table cut down to in-frame rearrangements. Part of the clones is not present; checked against another copy, under half of the missing clones reflect an unresolved V gene, and the others are unexplained. V and J calls and clone size are given by that table; D and trimming were obtained from the DNA. The sample table holds under 500,000 clones, of which nearly 90% were seen once. Approximately 2% of the sample is held by the ten biggest clonotypes.

Including the terminal cysteine and phenylalanine, the CDR3 comprises 14 residues. The only DNA kept is the CDR3, 42 bases in frame from the first base. Ends trimmed: V by 6 bases, J by 2 bases; bases unmatched to a gene: 6. The germline V gene encodes CDR1 SGHTA and CDR2 FQGNSA. General findings and caveats noted by the study authors: The amount of clinical and demographic metadata varied by source and participant and was provided uncurated.

Participants in the prospective study were aged roughly 18 to 100 years, lived in about two dozen United States geographic areas, and enrolled through a virtual design. In the prospective study, participants were assigned to cohorts based on the clinical history participants reported in a screening survey and a study questionnaire. In the prospective study, whole blood, serum and a nasopharyngeal or oropharyngeal swab were collected from each participant by mobile phlebotomists. Participants in the prospective study had the option to provide additional blood draws and questionnaires over a roughly 2-month period. Before DNA extraction, prospective study blood samples were shipped either frozen or at room temperature.

The clonotype originates from a woman aged 18 to 35 with acute COVID-19. The chain is made from TRBV7-2 and TRBJ2-7; 8 of the junction bases match TRBD2. Sample: PBMCs or T cells enriched from blood (not recorded which). The CDR3 region reads CASRWTSPTYEQYF. The DNA is TGTGCCAGCAGGTGGACTAGCCCGACCTACGAGCAGTACTTC.